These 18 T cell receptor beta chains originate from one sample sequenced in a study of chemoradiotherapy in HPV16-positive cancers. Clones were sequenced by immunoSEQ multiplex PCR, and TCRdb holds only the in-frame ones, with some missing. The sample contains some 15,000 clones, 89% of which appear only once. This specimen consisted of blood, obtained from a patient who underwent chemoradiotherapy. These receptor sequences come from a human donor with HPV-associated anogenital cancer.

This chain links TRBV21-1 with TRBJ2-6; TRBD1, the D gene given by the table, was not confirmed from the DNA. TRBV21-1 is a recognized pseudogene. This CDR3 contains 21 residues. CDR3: CASSTYLPGQGMSSGANVLTF. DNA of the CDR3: TGTGCCAGCAGCACTTACCTACCGGGACAGGGGATGAGCTCTGGGGCCAACGTCCTGACTTTC.

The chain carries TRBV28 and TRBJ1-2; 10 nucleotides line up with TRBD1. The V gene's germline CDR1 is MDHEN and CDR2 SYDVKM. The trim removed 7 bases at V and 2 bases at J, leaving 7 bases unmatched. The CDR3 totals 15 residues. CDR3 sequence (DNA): TGTGCCAGCACCCACGGACAGGGGGGAAACTATGGCTACACCTTC. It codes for CASTHGQGGNYGYTF.

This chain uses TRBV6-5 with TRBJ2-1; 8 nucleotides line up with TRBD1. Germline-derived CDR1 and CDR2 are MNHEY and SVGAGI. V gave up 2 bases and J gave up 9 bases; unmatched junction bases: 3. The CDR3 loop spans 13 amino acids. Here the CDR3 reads CASSYGRGLEQFF. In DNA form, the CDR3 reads TGTGCCAGCAGTTACGGCAGGGGGCTTGAGCAGTTCTTC.

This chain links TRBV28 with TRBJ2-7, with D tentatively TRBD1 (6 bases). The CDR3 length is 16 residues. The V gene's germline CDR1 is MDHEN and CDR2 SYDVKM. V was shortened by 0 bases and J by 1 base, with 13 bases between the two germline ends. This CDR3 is CASSLWGRTDSYEQYF. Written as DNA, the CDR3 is TGTGCCAGCAGTTTATGGGGCAGGACAGATTCCTACGAGCAGTACTTC.

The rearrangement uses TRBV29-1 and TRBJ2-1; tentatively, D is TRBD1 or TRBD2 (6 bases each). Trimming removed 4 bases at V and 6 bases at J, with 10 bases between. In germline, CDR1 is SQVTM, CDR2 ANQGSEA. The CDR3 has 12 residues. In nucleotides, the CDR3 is TGCAGCGTTGCAGGGGAGGTCAATGAGCAGTTCTTC. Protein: CSVAGEVNEQFF.

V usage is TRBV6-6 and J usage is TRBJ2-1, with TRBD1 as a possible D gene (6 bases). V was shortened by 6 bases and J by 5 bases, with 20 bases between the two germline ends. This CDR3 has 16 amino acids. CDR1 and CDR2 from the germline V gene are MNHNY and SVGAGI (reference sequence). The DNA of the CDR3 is TGTGCCAGCAGGCAGGGGTCGGGCGCGACGGACAATGAGCAGTTCTTC. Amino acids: CASRQGSGATDNEQFF.

CDR3 in amino acids: CASSELGQGAKEQYF. The CDR3 nucleotides are TGTGCCAGCAGTGAGCTAGGACAGGGGGCGAAAGAGCAGTACTTC. The chain uses TRBV2 and TRBJ2-7; 11 nucleotides align to TRBD1. Trimming at V came to 3 bases and at J to 7 bases, leaving 8 bases not matched to a gene. In germline, CDR1 is SNHLY, CDR2 FYNNEI. The CDR3 runs to 15 residues.

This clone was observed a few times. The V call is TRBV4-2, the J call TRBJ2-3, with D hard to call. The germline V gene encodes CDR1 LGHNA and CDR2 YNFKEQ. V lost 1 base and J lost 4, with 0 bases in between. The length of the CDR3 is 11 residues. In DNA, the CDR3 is TGTGCCAGCAGCCAAGCAGATACGCAGTATTTT. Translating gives CASSQADTQYF.

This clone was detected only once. The CDR3 loop reads CASRPSDRVNYGYTF. The CDR3 DNA reads TGTGCCAGTAGACCTTCGGACAGGGTAAACTATGGCTACACCTTC. The chain employs TRBV19 and TRBJ1-2; 8 nucleotides align to TRBD1. The germline CDR1 and CDR2 sequences are LNHDA and SQIVND (reference sequence). The CDR3 is 15 amino acids. The J segment lost 2 bases and the V segment lost 6 bases, leaving 8 bases of the junction unmatched.

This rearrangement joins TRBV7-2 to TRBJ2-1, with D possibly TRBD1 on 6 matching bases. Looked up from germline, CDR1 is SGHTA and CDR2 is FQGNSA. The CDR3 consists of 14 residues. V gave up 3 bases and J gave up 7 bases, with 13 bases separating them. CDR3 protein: CASSLDSARNEQFF. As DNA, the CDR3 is TGTGCCAGCAGCTTGGACAGCGCTAGGAATGAGCAGTTCTTC.

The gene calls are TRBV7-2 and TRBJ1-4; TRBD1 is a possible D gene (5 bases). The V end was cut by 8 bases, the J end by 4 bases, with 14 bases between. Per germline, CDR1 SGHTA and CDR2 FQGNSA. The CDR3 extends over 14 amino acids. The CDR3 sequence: CASRAGTNNEKLFF. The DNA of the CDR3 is TGTGCCAGCCGCGCGGGGACCAATAATGAAAAACTGTTTTTT.

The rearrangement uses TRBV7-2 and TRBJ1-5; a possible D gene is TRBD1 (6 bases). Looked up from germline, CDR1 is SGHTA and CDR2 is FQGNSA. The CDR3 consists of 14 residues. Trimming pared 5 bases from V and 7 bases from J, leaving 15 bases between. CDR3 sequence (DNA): TGTGCCAGCAGCCTCAAAACAGGGATGCAGCCCCAGCATTTT. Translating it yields CASSLKTGMQPQHF.

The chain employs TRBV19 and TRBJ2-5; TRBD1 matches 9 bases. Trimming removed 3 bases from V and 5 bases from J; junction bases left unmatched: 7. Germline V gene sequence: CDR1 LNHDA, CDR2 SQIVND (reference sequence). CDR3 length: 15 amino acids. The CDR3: CASSMGQGEGETQYF. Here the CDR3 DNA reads TGTGCCAGTAGTATGGGACAGGGTGAGGGGGAGACCCAGTACTTC.

CDR3 bases: TGCGCCAGCAGCCAAGGTCCGACGGGGGGCGAGTATGGCTACACCTTC. Its protein product is CASSQGPTGGEYGYTF. The V gene is TRBV4-1, the J gene TRBJ1-2; TRBD1 might be the D (6 bases). The CDR3 spans 16 residues. The germline V gene has CDR1 MGHRA and CDR2 YSYEKL. V gave up 1 base and J gave up 5 bases, with 17 bases separating them.

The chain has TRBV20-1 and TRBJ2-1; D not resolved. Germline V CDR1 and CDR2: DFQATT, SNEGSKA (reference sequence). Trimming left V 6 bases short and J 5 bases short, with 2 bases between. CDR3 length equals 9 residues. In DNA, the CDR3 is TGCAGTGCGGACAATGAGCAGTTCTTC. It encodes CSADNEQFF.

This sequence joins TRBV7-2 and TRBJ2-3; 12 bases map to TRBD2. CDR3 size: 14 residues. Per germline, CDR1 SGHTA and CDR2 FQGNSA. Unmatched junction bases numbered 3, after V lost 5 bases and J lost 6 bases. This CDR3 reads CASSPGLAGDTQYF. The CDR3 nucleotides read TGTGCCAGCAGCCCGGGACTAGCGGGTGATACGCAGTATTTT.

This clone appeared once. CDR3 loop: CASSLDTGPGPQHF. The CDR3 DNA reads as TGTGCCAGCAGTTTAGACACGGGACCCGGGCCCCAGCATTTT. The rearrangement links TRBV6-1 to TRBJ1-5; tentatively, D is TRBD1 (5 bases). Germline V gene data show CDR1 as MNHNS and CDR2 as SASEGT. CDR3 length equals 14 residues. Trimming pared 5 bases from V and 9 bases from J, leaving 17 bases between.

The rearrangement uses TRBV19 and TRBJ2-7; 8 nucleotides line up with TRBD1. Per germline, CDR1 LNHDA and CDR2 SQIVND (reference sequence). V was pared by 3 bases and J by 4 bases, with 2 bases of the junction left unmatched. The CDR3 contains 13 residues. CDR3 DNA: TGTGCCAGTAGTATCGGACAGGGTTACGAGCAGTACTTC. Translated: CASSIGQGYEQYF.